The rows below give T cell receptor beta chains drawn from one sample of a study of cytomegalovirus exposure and HLA in healthy donors. This table comes from immunoSEQ multiplex PCR, and its TCRdb copy is limited to in-frame clones, with some not included. The sample records approximately 120,000 clones, roughly 70% being singletons. Source material: PBMCs. These TCRs come from a young man in good health and CMV-seronegative. The CDR3 runs from the conserved cysteine through the conserved F or W. D genes are given only for firm matches. Rows give clone size only sometimes, using once, few, many, or a class for an expanded clone.

D: -; J: TRBJ1-1; size: once; V: TRBV5-4; DNA: TGTGCCAGCAGCAATCCTTCGGTGGGGGGGGCTTTCTTT; CDR3: CASSNPSVGGAFF
D: TRBD2; J: TRBJ2-2; size: -; V: TRBV7-9; DNA: TGTGCCAGCAGTAGCGGGCTTGACACCGGGGAGCTGTTTTTT; CDR3: CASSSGLDTGELFF
D: -; J: TRBJ1-1; size: -; V: TRBV7-2; DNA: TGTGCCAGCAGCTTACGGCAGGTTAACACTGAAGCTTTCTTT; CDR3: CASSLRQVNTEAFF
D: TRBD2; J: TRBJ2-3; size: -; V: TRBV7-2; DNA: TGTGCCAGCACCGGGACTAGCTGGGTAGATACGCAGTATTTT; CDR3: CASTGTSWVDTQYF
D: -; J: TRBJ2-3; size: -; V: TRBV4-3; DNA: TGCGCCAGCAGCCAAGACGCCACGGGGGGCACAGATACGCAGTATTTT; CDR3: CASSQDATGGTDTQYF
D: TRBD1; J: TRBJ1-5; size: -; V: TRBV28; DNA: TGTGCCAGCAGCCAAGGGGACAGGGGTCAGCCCCAGCATTTT; CDR3: CASSQGDRGQPQHF
D: -; J: TRBJ2-3; size: once; V: TRBV4-1; DNA: TGCGCCAGCAGCCTGGTCAGGACAGATACGCAGTATTTT; CDR3: CASSLVRTDTQYF
D: -; J: TRBJ1-3; size: -; V: TRBV20-1; DNA: TGCAGTGCTCTCGGAAACACCATATATTTT; CDR3: CSALGNTIYF
D: -; J: TRBJ2-2; size: few; V: TRBV5-5; DNA: TGTGCCAGCAGCTTGCTCCGGGACGGGGAGCTGTTTTTT; CDR3: CASSLLRDGELFF
D: TRBD2; J: TRBJ2-2; size: -; V: TRBV5-4; DNA: TGTGCCAGCAGCTTGGGTCGAACTAGCGGATCCGGGGAGCTGTTTTTT; CDR3: CASSLGRTSGSGELFF
D: -; J: TRBJ2-5; size: -; V: TRBV7-9; DNA: TGTGCCAGCAGCTTAAGCGAAGGAGAATCGGAGACCCAGTACTTC; CDR3: CASSLSEGESETQYF
D: TRBD2; J: TRBJ2-5; size: -; V: TRBV6-8; DNA: TGTGCCAGCAGTTACGTTGGCAGGCGACTAGCGGGAGGCAGCAGGGGAGAGACCCAGTACTTC; CDR3: CASSYVGRRLAGGSRGETQYF
D: TRBD1; J: TRBJ1-5; size: -; V: TRBV19; DNA: TGTGCCAGTAGGACGACAGGGGGCTTTACGCCCCAGCATTTT; CDR3: CASRTTGGFTPQHF
D: TRBD1; J: TRBJ2-2; size: -; V: TRBV28; DNA: TGTGCCAGCAAAAATCCGGGACAGGCGGTCACCGGGGAGCTGTTTTTT; CDR3: CASKNPGQAVTGELFF
D: -; J: TRBJ1-5; size: few; V: TRBV6-1; DNA: TGTGCCAGTTCCGGGAGAGGCTTTCCCCAGCATTTT; CDR3: CASSGRGFPQHF
D: TRBD2; J: TRBJ2-1; size: -; V: TRBV2; DNA: TGTGCCACCTTACTAGCGGGAGCCTACAATGAGCAGTTCTTC; CDR3: CATLLAGAYNEQFF
D: TRBD1; J: TRBJ1-1; size: -; V: TRBV6-1; DNA: TGTGCCAGCAGGATAGACAGGGTCACTGAAGCTTTCTTT; CDR3: CASRIDRVTEAFF
D: TRBD2; J: TRBJ2-2; size: -; V: TRBV5-1; DNA: TGCGCCAGCAGCTTGGGACTAGCGGGAGGGCCCATCGGGGAGCTGTTTTTT; CDR3: CASSLGLAGGPIGELFF
D: -; J: TRBJ1-2; size: -; V: TRBV27; DNA: TGTGCCAGCAGCCGCGGGGCTTACTATGGCTACACCTTC; CDR3: CASSRGAYYGYTF
D: -; J: TRBJ1-1; size: few; V: TRBV6-5; DNA: TGTGCCAGCAGATGGTTGGCAAACACTGAAGCTTTCTTT; CDR3: CASRWLANTEAFF
D: TRBD2; J: TRBJ2-3; size: -; V: TRBV7-3; DNA: TGTGCCAGCAGGTCGACTAGCGGCCCCACAGATACGCAGTATTTT; CDR3: CASRSTSGPTDTQYF
D: TRBD1; J: TRBJ2-2; size: -; V: TRBV12-5; DNA: TGTGCTAGTGGTTACCGAGCCGGGACAGCCAACACCGGGGAGCTGTTTTTT; CDR3: CASGYRAGTANTGELFF
D: -; J: TRBJ1-4; size: -; V: TRBV7-8; DNA: TGTGCCAGCAGTCCAAACGTCCGAGGGTTTTATGGTGAAAAACTGTTTTTT; CDR3: CASSPNVRGFYGEKLFF
D: -; J: TRBJ2-1; size: few; V: TRBV7-9; DNA: TGTGCCAGCAGCGCGTCAGGGGTGAATGAGCAGTTCTTC; CDR3: CASSASGVNEQFF
D: -; J: TRBJ1-1; size: -; V: TRBV7-2; DNA: TGTGCCAGCAGCTCCCCCGTGGGGGCGCGGGACACTGAAGCTTTCTTT; CDR3: CASSSPVGARDTEAFF
D: TRBD2; J: TRBJ2-7; size: few; V: TRBV6-5; DNA: TGTGCCAGCAGTTACGGCGGACTAGTATCCGAGCAGTACTTC; CDR3: CASSYGGLVSEQYF
D: TRBD2; J: TRBJ2-5; size: -; V: TRBV7-2; DNA: TGTGCCAGCAGCGAACAACTAGCGGGGGGACAAGAGACCCAGTACTTC; CDR3: CASSEQLAGGQETQYF
D: TRBD2; J: TRBJ2-3; size: -; V: TRBV6-5; DNA: TGTGCCAGCAAGGGACTAGTGGTAACAGATACGCAGTATTTT; CDR3: CASKGLVVTDTQYF
D: TRBD2; J: TRBJ2-3; size: -; V: TRBV30; DNA: TGTGCCTGGAGTCGACTAGCAGGTGGAGATACGCAGTATTTT; CDR3: CAWSRLAGGDTQYF
D: -; J: TRBJ2-7; size: -; V: TRBV4-3; DNA: TGCGCCAGCAGCCCTCGTACGGGGGACTACGAGCAGTACTTC; CDR3: CASSPRTGDYEQYF
D: -; J: TRBJ1-5; size: -; V: TRBV7-2; DNA: TGTGCCAGCAGTCGACAGTCCCATCAGCCCCAGCATTTT; CDR3: CASSRQSHQPQHF
D: TRBD2; J: TRBJ2-7; size: -; V: TRBV28; DNA: TGTGCCAGCAGTTTTCAGGGGACTAGCTCGTACGAGCAGTACTTC; CDR3: CASSFQGTSSYEQYF
D: -; J: TRBJ1-1; size: few; V: TRBV10-3; DNA: TGTGCCACGCTAAAGAACACTGAAGCTTTCTTT; CDR3: CATLKNTEAFF
D: -; J: TRBJ2-3; size: few; V: TRBV9; DNA: TGTGCCAGCAGCTCCATGGACTCCGGCGGTACGCAGTATTTT; CDR3: CASSSMDSGGTQYF
D: -; J: TRBJ2-1; size: -; V: TRBV28; DNA: TGTGCCAGCAGTTTTAAGTTCTTC; CDR3: CASSFKFF
D: TRBD2; J: TRBJ2-7; size: -; V: TRBV28; DNA: TGTGCCAGCAGTTCCTGGGCCGGGACTAGCGGGAAAAGGAGCTCCTACGAGCAGTACTTC; CDR3: CASSSWAGTSGKRSSYEQYF
D: -; J: TRBJ1-6; size: few; V: TRBV7-9; DNA: TGTGCCAGCAGCTTAGCTCAGATAAGCTCCTATAATTCACCCCTCCACTTT; CDR3: CASSLAQISSYNSPLHF
D: TRBD2; J: TRBJ2-2; size: -; V: TRBV18; DNA: TGTGCCAGCTCACCGCCTGGACTAGCGGGATTAGGTTCCGGGGAGCTGTTTTTT; CDR3: CASSPPGLAGLGSGELFF
D: -; J: TRBJ1-5; size: -; V: TRBV5-6; DNA: TGTGCCAGCAGCTTGTCAGGGTTTTTAGTCAATCAGCCCCAGCATTTT; CDR3: CASSLSGFLVNQPQHF
D: TRBD1; J: TRBJ2-5; size: -; V: TRBV18; DNA: TGTGCCAGCTCACCAGGGACTGGACAGGGGACCCAGTACTTC; CDR3: CASSPGTGQGTQYF
D: TRBD1; J: TRBJ2-1; size: -; V: TRBV5-6; DNA: TGTGCCAGCAGCTTGCTAGGGACAGGGGGCGAGCAGTTCTTC; CDR3: CASSLLGTGGEQFF
D: -; J: TRBJ1-6; size: few; V: TRBV4-2; DNA: TGTGCCAGCAGCCAAGTTGAGGGTTTGACTTCACCCCTCCACTTT; CDR3: CASSQVEGLTSPLHF
D: -; J: TRBJ2-5; size: -; V: TRBV4-1; DNA: TGCGCCAGCAGCCAAGAAGGGACACTACAAGAGACCCAGTACTTC; CDR3: CASSQEGTLQETQYF
D: TRBD2; J: TRBJ2-2; size: -; V: TRBV4-1; DNA: TGCGCCAGCAGCCAAGACCCGGGACTAGCGGTTAAGTACACCGGGGAGCTGTTTTTT; CDR3: CASSQDPGLAVKYTGELFF
D: -; J: TRBJ1-1; size: -; V: TRBV20-1; DNA: TGCAGTGGCCCGTCTTCACGCGGAGCTTTCTTT; CDR3: CSGPSSRGAFF
D: -; J: TRBJ1-1; size: few; V: TRBV10-3; DNA: TGTGCCATCAGTGGCGGGGGAGGGGGAGAAGCTTTCTTT; CDR3: CAISGGGGGEAFF
D: -; J: TRBJ1-2; size: -; V: TRBV4-2; DNA: TGTGCCAGCAGCCACGGACAGACCTATGGCTACACCTTC; CDR3: CASSHGQTYGYTF
D: TRBD1; J: TRBJ1-5; size: few; V: TRBV4-2; DNA: TGTGCCAGCAGCCCAACGACAGGGGGTCTAAATCAGCCCCAGCATTTT; CDR3: CASSPTTGGLNQPQHF
D: -; J: TRBJ1-4; size: -; V: TRBV30; DNA: TGTGCCTGGACTGCCGGGGTGGGCGAAAAACTGTTTTTT; CDR3: CAWTAGVGEKLFF
D: TRBD2; J: TRBJ2-5; size: -; V: TRBV15; DNA: TGTGCCACCAGCAGACGGGGGGAAGAGACCCAGTACTTC; CDR3: CATSRRGEETQYF
D: -; J: TRBJ2-7; size: -; V: TRBV4-3; DNA: TGCGCCAGCAGCCAAGACAGTGAGCAGTACTTC; CDR3: CASSQDSEQYF
D: TRBD2; J: TRBJ2-3; size: few; V: TRBV10-1; DNA: TGCGCCAGCAGGGGACTTAGCGGGAGGGTAGGTCGTCAGTCAGATACGCAGTATTTT; CDR3: CASRGLSGRVGRQSDTQYF
D: -; J: TRBJ1-1; size: -; V: TRBV4-2; DNA: TGTGCCAGCAGCCAAGGTTCGTTCACTGAAGCTTTCTTT; CDR3: CASSQGSFTEAFF
D: -; J: TRBJ1-5; size: -; V: TRBV11-2; DNA: TGTGCCAGCAGCTTAGGGACAGTCGCCAATCAGCCCCAGCATTTT; CDR3: CASSLGTVANQPQHF
D: TRBD2; J: TRBJ2-1; size: -; V: TRBV5-6; DNA: TGTGCCAGCAGCTCGATTACTAGCGGGAGGTTTAAAGGAGAGTTCTTC; CDR3: CASSSITSGRFKGEFF
D: TRBD1; J: TRBJ2-3; size: many; V: TRBV4-3; DNA: TGCGCCAGCAGTGTAGGACAGGGCGGGGCGGATACGCAGTATTTT; CDR3: CASSVGQGGADTQYF
D: -; J: TRBJ2-2; size: -; V: TRBV5-1; DNA: TGCGCCAGCAGCTTGTACAGGGTCAACACCGGGGAGCTGTTTTTT; CDR3: CASSLYRVNTGELFF
D: TRBD1; J: TRBJ1-2; size: -; V: TRBV4-2; DNA: TGTGCCAGCAGCCAAGAAGTTTCCCACAGGGGACAGACCTATGGCTACACCTTC; CDR3: CASSQEVSHRGQTYGYTF
D: TRBD2; J: TRBJ2-3; size: -; V: TRBV7-2; DNA: TGTGCCAGCAGCCCCGGGACTAGCTTCCCAGATACGCAGTATTTT; CDR3: CASSPGTSFPDTQYF
D: TRBD1; J: TRBJ1-6; size: -; V: TRBV7-8; DNA: TGTGCCAGCAGCTTAAGGGGGCGAGAAAGACGGGATAATTCACCCCTCCACTTT; CDR3: CASSLRGRERRDNSPLHF